The 6 T cell receptor beta chains in this list originate from one sample, sequenced in a study of T-cell reconstitution after alpha-beta-depleted transplantation in children. This sample's TCRbeta library carried unique molecular identifier barcodes. MiXCR, applied by TCRdb to the PCR reads, yields one record per CDR3 protein. The sample has about 1,000,000 distinct CDR3 sequences, roughly 31% seen once; the top ten hold approximately 30%. Here the sequenced sample was PBMCs, mostly from graft donor cells, taken 360 days after TCRalphabeta/CD19-depleted stem cell transplant. The source of these receptors is a boy younger than two who had a stem cell transplant for SCID, so the T cells may come from the graft donor.

The CDR3 loop is CSARGVWGPSETQYF. DNA for the CDR3: TGCAGTGCTAGAGGGGTCTGGGGCCCGTCGGAGACCCAGTACTTC. The chain recombines TRBV20-1 with TRBJ2-5; D is possibly TRBD1 (5 bases). V gave up 1 base and J gave up 5 bases, with 17 bases separating them. Germline CDR1 reads DFQATT; CDR2 reads SNEGSKA (reference sequence). The CDR3 loop spans 15 amino acids.

This clonotype was counted between two and nine times. The rearrangement joins TRBV7-2 to TRBJ2-2, with TRBD2 matching over 8 bases. Germline CDR1 and CDR2: SGHTA and FQGNSA. CDR3 size: 14 residues. Trimming at V came to 4 bases and at J to 6 bases, leaving 4 bases not matched to a gene. CDR3 sequence reads: CASSSGLVPGELFF. CDR3 bases: TGTGCCAGCAGCTCGGGACTAGTCCCCGGGGAGCTGTTTTTT.

About this clonotype: This may arise from a read error, as a much more abundant clone is one base away. The chain has TRBV4-1 and TRBJ2-2; perhaps TRBD2 as D (6 bases). The CDR3 has 21 amino acids. Between the trimmed V and J ends, which lost 4 bases and 3 bases, there was a span of 30 bases. The V gene's germline CDR1 is MGHRA and CDR2 YSYEKL. In DNA form, the CDR3 reads TGCGCCAGCAGCCGCCACCCGGCGGGGCTATACGAGGATAGTGACACCGGGGAGCTGTTTTTT. Translated, it gives CASSRHPAGLYEDSDTGELFF.

This chain joins TRBV27 and TRBJ1-1; D remains unclear. The CDR3 length is 13 residues. Germline lookup yields CDR1 MNHEY and CDR2 SMNVEV (reference sequence). The germline V and J ends were trimmed by 3 bases and 4 bases, with 9 bases remaining between them. The CDR3 here is CASSFAPPTEAFF. CDR3 bases: TGTGCCAGCAGTTTTGCCCCTCCCACTGAAGCTTTCTTT.

This clonotype was seen only a few times. The CDR3 coding sequence is TGCGCCAGCAGCCCTATAGCGGGGCTTCAGTTGAATGAGCAGTTCTTC. This encodes CASSPIAGLQLNEQFF. The V call is TRBV5-1, the J call TRBJ2-1, with 8 bases that match TRBD2. CDR3 length equals 16 residues. In germline, CDR1 is SGHRS, CDR2 YFSETQ. V was clipped by 4 bases and J by 7 bases; unmatched bases: 13.

This clonotype turned up a few times. The V call is TRBV5-4, the J call TRBJ2-7; a weak D match, TRBD2 (6 bases). The length of the CDR3 is 14 residues. V was shortened by 2 bases and J by 2 bases, with 11 bases between the two germline ends. Looked up from germline, CDR1 is SGHNT and CDR2 is YYREEE (reference sequence). The CDR3 loop is CASSFWGGTYEQYF. The CDR3 DNA follows: TGTGCCAGCAGCTTTTGGGGAGGAACCTACGAGCAGTACTTC.